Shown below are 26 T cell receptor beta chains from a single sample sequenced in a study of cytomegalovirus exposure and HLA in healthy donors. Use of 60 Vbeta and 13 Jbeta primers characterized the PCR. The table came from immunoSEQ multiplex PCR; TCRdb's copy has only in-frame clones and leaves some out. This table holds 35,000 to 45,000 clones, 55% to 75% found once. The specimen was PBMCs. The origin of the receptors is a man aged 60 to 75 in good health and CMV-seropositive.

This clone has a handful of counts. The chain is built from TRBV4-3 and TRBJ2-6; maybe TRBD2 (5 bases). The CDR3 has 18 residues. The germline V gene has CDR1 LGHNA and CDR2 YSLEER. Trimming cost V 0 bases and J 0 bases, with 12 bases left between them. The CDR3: CASSQDHAGNSGANVLTF. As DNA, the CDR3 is TGCGCCAGCAGCCAAGATCACGCGGGTAACTCTGGGGCCAACGTCCTGACTTTC.

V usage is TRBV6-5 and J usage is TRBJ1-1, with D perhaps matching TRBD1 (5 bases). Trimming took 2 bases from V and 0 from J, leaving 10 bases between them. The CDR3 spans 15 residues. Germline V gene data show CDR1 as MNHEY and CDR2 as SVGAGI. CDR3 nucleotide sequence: TGTGCCAGCAGTTACGGGGGGAACATGAACACTGAAGCTTTCTTT. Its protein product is CASSYGGNMNTEAFF.

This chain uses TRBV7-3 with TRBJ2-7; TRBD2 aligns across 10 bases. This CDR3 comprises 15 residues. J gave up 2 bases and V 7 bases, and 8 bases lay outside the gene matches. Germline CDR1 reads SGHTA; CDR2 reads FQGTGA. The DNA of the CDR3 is TGTGCCAGCACCCGCCGGACTAGCGGAACCTACGAGCAGTACTTC. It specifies CASTRRTSGTYEQYF.

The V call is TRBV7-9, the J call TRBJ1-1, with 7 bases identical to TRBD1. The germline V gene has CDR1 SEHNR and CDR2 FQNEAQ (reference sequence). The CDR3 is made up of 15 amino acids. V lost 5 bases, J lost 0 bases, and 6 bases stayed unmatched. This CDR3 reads CASSGGQLLNTEAFF. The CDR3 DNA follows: TGTGCCAGCAGCGGGGGACAGTTACTGAACACTGAAGCTTTCTTT.

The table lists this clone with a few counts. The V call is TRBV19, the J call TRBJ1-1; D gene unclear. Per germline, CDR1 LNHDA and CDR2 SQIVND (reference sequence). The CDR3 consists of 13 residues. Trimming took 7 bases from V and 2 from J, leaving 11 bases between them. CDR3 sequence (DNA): TGTGCCAGTACCCCACCAGGTAACACTGAAGCTTTCTTT. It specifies CASTPPGNTEAFF.

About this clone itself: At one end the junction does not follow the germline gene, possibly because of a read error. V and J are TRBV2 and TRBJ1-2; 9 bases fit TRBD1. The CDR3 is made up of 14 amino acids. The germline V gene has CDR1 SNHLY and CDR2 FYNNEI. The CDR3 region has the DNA TGTGCCAGCAGAGAAGGGACAGGGTCGATGAGCTACACCTTC. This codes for CASREGTGSMSYTF.

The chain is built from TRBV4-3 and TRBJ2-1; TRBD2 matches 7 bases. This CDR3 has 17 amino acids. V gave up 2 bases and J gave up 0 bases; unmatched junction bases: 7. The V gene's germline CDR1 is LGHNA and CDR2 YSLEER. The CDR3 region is CASSQMPAGSSYNEQFF. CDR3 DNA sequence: TGCGCCAGCAGCCAAATGCCAGCGGGAAGCTCCTACAATGAGCAGTTCTTC.

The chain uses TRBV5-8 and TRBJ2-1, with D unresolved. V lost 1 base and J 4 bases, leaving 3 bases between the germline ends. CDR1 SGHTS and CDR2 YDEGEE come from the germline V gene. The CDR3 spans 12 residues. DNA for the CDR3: TGTGCCAGCAGCTTGCGGTACAATGAGCAGTTCTTC. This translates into CASSLRYNEQFF.

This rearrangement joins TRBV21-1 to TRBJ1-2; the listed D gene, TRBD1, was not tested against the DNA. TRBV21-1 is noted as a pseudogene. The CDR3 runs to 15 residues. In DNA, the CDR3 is TGTGCCAGCATAGACAGGGGGCCAACCGGCTATGGCTACACCTTC. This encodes CASIDRGPTGYGYTF.

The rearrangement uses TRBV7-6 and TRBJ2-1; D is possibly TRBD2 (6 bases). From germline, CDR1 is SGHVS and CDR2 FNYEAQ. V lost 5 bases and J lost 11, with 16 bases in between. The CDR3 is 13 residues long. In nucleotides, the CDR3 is TGTGCCAGCAGCACTTGGGTAGCGGCTCAGCAGTTCTTC. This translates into CASSTWVAAQQFF.

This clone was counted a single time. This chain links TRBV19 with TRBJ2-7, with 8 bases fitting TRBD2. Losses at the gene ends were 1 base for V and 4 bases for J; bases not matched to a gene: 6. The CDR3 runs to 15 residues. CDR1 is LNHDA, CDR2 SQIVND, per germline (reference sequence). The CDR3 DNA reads TGTGCCAGTAGTATAGTGCTAGCGGGTGAGTACGAGCAGTACTTC. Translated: CASSIVLAGEYEQYF.

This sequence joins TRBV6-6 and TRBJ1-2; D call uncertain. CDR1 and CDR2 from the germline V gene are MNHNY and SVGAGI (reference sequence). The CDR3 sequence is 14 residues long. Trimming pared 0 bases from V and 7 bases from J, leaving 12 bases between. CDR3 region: CASSYSTQSGGYTF. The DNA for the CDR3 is TGTGCCAGCAGTTACTCGACACAGTCCGGTGGCTACACCTTC.

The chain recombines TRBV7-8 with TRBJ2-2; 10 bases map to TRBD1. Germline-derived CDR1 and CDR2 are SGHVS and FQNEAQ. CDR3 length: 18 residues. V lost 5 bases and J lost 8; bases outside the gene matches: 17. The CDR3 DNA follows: TGTGCCAGCAGCCACTCGACAGGGGGCGCCTATAACCCGGGGGAGCTGTTTTTT. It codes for CASSHSTGGAYNPGELFF.

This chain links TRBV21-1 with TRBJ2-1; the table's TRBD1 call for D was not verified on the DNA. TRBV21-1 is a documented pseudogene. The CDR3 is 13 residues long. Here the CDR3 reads CASSTFQGGGQFF. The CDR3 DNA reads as TGTGCCAGCAGCACCTTCCAGGGTGGCGGGCAGTTCTTC.

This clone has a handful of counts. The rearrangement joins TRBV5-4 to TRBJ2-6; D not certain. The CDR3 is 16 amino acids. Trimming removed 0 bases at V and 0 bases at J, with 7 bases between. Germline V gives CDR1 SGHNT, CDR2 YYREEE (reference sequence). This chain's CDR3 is CASSLGQSSGANVLTF. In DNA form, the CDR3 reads TGTGCCAGCAGCTTGGGGCAAAGCTCTGGGGCCAACGTCCTGACTTTC.

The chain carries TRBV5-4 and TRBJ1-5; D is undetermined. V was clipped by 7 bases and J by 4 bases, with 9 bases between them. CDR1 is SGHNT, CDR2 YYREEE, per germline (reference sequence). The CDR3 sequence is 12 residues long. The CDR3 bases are TGTGCCAGCTCCCTATATAATCAGCCCCAGCATTTT. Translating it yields CASSLYNQPQHF.

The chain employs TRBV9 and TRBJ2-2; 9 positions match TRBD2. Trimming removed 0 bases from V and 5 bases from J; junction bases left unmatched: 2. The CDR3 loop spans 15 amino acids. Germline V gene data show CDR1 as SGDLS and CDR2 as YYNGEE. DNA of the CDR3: TGTGCCAGCAGCGTAGGGACTAGCGATACCGGGGAGCTGTTTTTT. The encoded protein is CASSVGTSDTGELFF.

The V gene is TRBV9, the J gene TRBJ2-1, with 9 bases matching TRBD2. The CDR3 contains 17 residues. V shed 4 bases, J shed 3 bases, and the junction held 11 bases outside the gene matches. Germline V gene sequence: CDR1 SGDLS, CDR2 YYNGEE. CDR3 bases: TGTGCCAGCAGCTTCCCGGGGGTGACTAGCGGCTACAATGAGCAGTTCTTC. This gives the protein CASSFPGVTSGYNEQFF.

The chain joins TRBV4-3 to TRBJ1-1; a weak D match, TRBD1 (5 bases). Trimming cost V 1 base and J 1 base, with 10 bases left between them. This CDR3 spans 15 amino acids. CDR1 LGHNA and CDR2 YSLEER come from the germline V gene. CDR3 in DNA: TGCGCCAGCAGCCAAGGCGGACATAGGAACACTGAAGCTTTCTTT. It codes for CASSQGGHRNTEAFF.

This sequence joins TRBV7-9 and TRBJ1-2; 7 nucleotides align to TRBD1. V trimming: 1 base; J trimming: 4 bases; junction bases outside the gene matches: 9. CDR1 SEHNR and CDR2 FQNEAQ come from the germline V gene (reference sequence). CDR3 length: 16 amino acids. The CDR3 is CASSLGQGGSTYGYTF. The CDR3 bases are TGTGCCAGCAGCTTAGGGCAGGGGGGTTCAACCTATGGCTACACCTTC.

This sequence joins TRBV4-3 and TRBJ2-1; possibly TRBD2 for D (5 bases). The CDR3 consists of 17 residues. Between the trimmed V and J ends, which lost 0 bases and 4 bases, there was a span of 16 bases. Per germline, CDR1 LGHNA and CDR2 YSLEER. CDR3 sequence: CASSQEGLAVLYNEQFF. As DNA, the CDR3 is TGCGCCAGCAGCCAAGAAGGGCTAGCAGTTTTGTACAATGAGCAGTTCTTC.

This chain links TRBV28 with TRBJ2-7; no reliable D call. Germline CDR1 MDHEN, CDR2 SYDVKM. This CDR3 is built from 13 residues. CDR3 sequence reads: CASDGRSSYEQYF. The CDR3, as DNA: TGTGCATCTGACGGAAGGAGCTCCTACGAGCAGTACTTC.

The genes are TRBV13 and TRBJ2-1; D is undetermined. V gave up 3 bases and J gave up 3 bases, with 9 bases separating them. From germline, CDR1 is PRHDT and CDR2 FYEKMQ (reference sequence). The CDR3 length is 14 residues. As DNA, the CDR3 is TGTGCCAGCAGCTTCGGCGGTGTCTACAATGAGCAGTTCTTC. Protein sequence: CASSFGGVYNEQFF.

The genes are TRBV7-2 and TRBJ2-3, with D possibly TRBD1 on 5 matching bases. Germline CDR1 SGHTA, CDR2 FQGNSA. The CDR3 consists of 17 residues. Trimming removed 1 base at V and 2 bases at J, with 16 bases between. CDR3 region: CASSLDVWGGTTDTQYF. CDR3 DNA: TGTGCCAGCAGCTTAGATGTATGGGGCGGTACCACAGATACGCAGTATTTT.

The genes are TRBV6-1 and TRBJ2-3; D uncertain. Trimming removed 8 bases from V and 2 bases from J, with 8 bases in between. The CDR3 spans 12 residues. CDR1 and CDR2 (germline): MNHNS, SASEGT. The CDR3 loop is CASEATTDTQYF. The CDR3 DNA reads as TGTGCCAGCGAGGCTACCACAGATACGCAGTATTTT.

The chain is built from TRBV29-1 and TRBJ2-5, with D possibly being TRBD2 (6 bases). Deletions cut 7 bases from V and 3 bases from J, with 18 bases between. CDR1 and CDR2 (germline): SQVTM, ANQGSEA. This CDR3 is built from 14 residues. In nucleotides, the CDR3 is TGCAGCGCCCCGGAGCTAGGGGAGGAAGAGACCCAGTACTTC. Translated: CSAPELGEEETQYF. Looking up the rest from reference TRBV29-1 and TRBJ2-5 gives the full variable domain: SAVISQKPSRDICQRGTSLTIQCQVDSQVTMMFWYRQQPGQSLTLIATANQGSEATYESGFVIDKFPISRPNLTFSTLTVSNMSPEDSSIYLCSAPELGEEETQYFGPGTRLLVL.